Sequencing of this T cell receptor (beta chain) was carried out in a study of OX40 agonist ivuxolimab in advanced cancers. Trimming took 3 bases from V and 1 from J, leaving 17 bases between them. This CDR3 has 16 amino acids. Germline loops: CDR1 SQVTM, CDR2 ANQGSEA. Clones were read by immunoSEQ multiplex PCR, and TCRdb kept only the in-frame ones, dropping some. The profile shows tens of thousands of clones, 75% to 85% of them singletons. The sample consisted of CD4+ or CD8+ T cells sorted from blood, taken in a trial of the OX40 agonist ivuxolimab. V is TRBV29-1 and J is TRBJ2-3, with D possibly matching TRBD1 (5 bases). This clonotype was sampled from an adult with an advanced solid tumor such as melanoma, head and neck, liver or kidney cancer. The CDR3 sequence is CSVEGNQGFGTDTQYF. DNA of the CDR3: TGCAGCGTTGAGGGGAATCAGGGATTCGGCACAGATACGCAGTATTTT.